The clone carrying this TCR beta chain was observed a few times. Its target is not known. These data come from a study of T-cell memory formation after mild COVID-19. Study-level findings and limits: Clones shrinking from day 15 to 85 showed even CD4/CD8 mixes; later expanders tilted CD4+.

TCR alpha and TCR beta cDNA libraries with sample barcodes and UMIs came from 5'RACE using constant-segment primers. TCRdb processed the 5' RACE reads anew with MiXCR; each CDR3 protein has one entry. The sample includes 550,000 to 700,000 distinct CDR3 sequences, roughly 17% of them seen just once. Germline V CDR1 and CDR2: DFQATT, SNEGSKA (reference sequence). The CDR3 loop spans 10 amino acids. V was shortened by 8 bases and J by 4 bases, with 9 bases between the two germline ends. This chain links TRBV20-1 with TRBJ2-7; D perhaps matches TRBD1 (6 bases). The specimen sequenced was PBMCs or a T cell subset sorted from them (not recorded which). The TCR sequence derives from an adult woman who had mild COVID-19 (a few samples of this study predate the infection). Cell type and time point are not known. The CDR3 coding sequence is TGCAGTACCAGGGGATACGAGCAGTACTTC. Translating it yields CSTRGYEQYF.